The 19 T cell receptor beta chains listed next were all sequenced from one sample in a study of blood T cell repertoires in COVID-19. TCRdb keeps only in-frame clones here, not all; method: immunoSEQ multiplex PCR. Among under 200,000 clones listed, around 87% were seen once. The source material was peripheral blood. The receptor set was obtained from a woman at least 80 years old in a cohort sampled during active or convalescent COVID-19.

This clone was seen a handful of times. The CDR3 loop is CASSPGLAGLEQYF. The CDR3 coding sequence is TGTGCCAGCAGCCCAGGACTAGCGGGGTTAGAGCAGTACTTC. The chain has TRBV7-2 and TRBJ2-7, with 12 positions matching TRBD2. The CDR3 has 14 amino acids. Trimming at V came to 5 bases and at J to 7 bases, leaving 6 bases not matched to a gene. Germline CDR1 is SGHTA and CDR2 is FQGNSA.

Only a few counts were recorded for this clone. The chain employs TRBV7-9 and TRBJ2-7; D is uncertain. The CDR3 sequence is 14 residues long. Germline CDR1 is SEHNR and CDR2 is FQNEAQ (reference sequence). The ends were cut back, 1 base at V and 5 bases at J, with 12 bases in the middle. CDR3 protein: CASSLGAQNNEQYF. In nucleotides, the CDR3 is TGTGCCAGCAGCTTAGGGGCACAGAACAACGAGCAGTACTTC.

J is TRBJ1-5 and V is TRBV3-1 (or the pseudogene TRBV3-2); weak D call: TRBD1 (6 bases). Germline V gene lookup returns CDR1 LGHDT and CDR2 YNNKEL (reference sequence). The germline V and J ends were trimmed by 3 bases and 4 bases, with 10 bases remaining between them. This CDR3 is built from 14 residues. The CDR3 is CASSQGAANQPQHF. The CDR3 coding sequence is TGTGCCAGCAGCCAGGGGGCCGCAAATCAGCCCCAGCATTTT.

The chain carries TRBV28 and TRBJ2-7, with 7 bases lining up with TRBD2. The CDR3 covers 14 residues. V shed 7 bases and J 3 bases; nucleotides not matched to a gene: 9. Germline V gives CDR1 MDHEN, CDR2 SYDVKM. The chain's CDR3 is CASTQQRDHYEQYV. The DNA of the CDR3 is TGTGCCAGCACCCAGCAGCGGGATCACTACGAGCAGTACGTC.

The rearrangement uses TRBV6-5 and TRBJ1-2; no clear D. V was clipped by 0 bases and J by 4 bases, with 15 bases between them. Germline V gene sequence: CDR1 MNHEY, CDR2 SVGAGI. CDR3 size: 16 residues. Here the CDR3 DNA reads TGTGCCAGCAGTTACTCGATTCGCAGTAAGATCTATGGCTACACCTTC. This codes for CASSYSIRSKIYGYTF.

The rearrangement uses TRBV18 and TRBJ1-6; TRBD1 matches at 8 bases. V trimming: 3 bases; J trimming: 5 bases; junction bases outside the gene matches: 12. Germline CDR1 and CDR2: KGHSH and LQKENI. The CDR3 consists of 18 residues. The CDR3 loop reads CASSPSGTGLTNNSPLHF. The CDR3 nucleotides read TGTGCCAGCTCACCTTCCGGGACAGGCCTTACTAATAATTCACCCCTCCACTTT.

Only a few counts were recorded for this clone. The chain carries TRBV2 and TRBJ1-4, with TRBD1 matching 7 bases. This CDR3 spans 14 amino acids. After removal of 8 bases from V and 7 bases from J, the junction contained 10 bases not matched to a gene. The V gene's germline CDR1 is SNHLY and CDR2 FYNNEI. In nucleotides, the CDR3 is TGTGCCAGCGATAGTAAGGAGGGGGCTGAAAAACTGTTTTTT. Translated: CASDSKEGAEKLFF.

CDR3 protein: CASSLMRYGYTF. The CDR3 DNA sequence: TGTGCCAGCAGCCTCATGCGGTATGGCTACACCTTC. The chain employs TRBV13 and TRBJ1-2; D is unresolved. The CDR3 runs to 12 residues. V was shortened by 5 bases and J by 5 bases, with 9 bases between the two germline ends. Germline values: CDR1 PRHDT, CDR2 FYEKMQ (reference sequence).

The V and J genes are TRBV6-5 and TRBJ2-5, with D possibly being TRBD1 (5 bases). Trimming removed 4 bases from V and 5 bases from J, with 20 bases in between. The CDR3 has 16 amino acids. Germline V gives CDR1 MNHEY, CDR2 SVGAGI. The CDR3 region has the DNA TGTGCCAGCAGTTCCACGGCAGGGAATTCTGGGGAGACCCAGTACTTC. This gives the protein CASSSTAGNSGETQYF.

This chain links TRBV5-5 with TRBJ1-2; D unclear. This CDR3 contains 13 residues. Germline V gives CDR1 SGHKS, CDR2 YYEKEE (reference sequence). The germline V and J ends were trimmed by 5 bases and 6 bases, with 14 bases remaining between them. Here the CDR3 DNA reads TGTGCCAGCAGTAAGGACTCCCTGGATGGCTACACCTTC. Translated: CASSKDSLDGYTF.

This clone was picked up a small number of times. The chain employs TRBV4-1 and TRBJ2-7; TRBD2 matches 8 bases. From germline, CDR1 is MGHRA and CDR2 YSYEKL. V shed 5 bases and J 2 bases; nucleotides not matched to a gene: 5. The length of the CDR3 is 14 residues. Here the CDR3 DNA reads TGCGCCAGCAGCGATGAAGCGGGAGCCTACGAGCAGTACGTC. Amino acids: CASSDEAGAYEQYV.

The chain recombines TRBV5-6 with TRBJ2-2; tentative D call: TRBD1 (5 bases). The ends were cut back, 4 bases at V and 1 base at J, with 11 bases in the middle. Germline V gene sequence: CDR1 SGHDT, CDR2 YYEEEE. The CDR3 consists of 15 residues. CDR3 coding DNA: TGTGCCAGCAGCCCGCGGACAATGAACACCGGGGAGCTGTTTTTT. Protein product: CASSPRTMNTGELFF.

This chain links TRBV3-1 (or the pseudogene TRBV3-2) with TRBJ2-1; 10 nucleotides line up with TRBD2. V lost 2 bases and J lost 3; bases outside the gene matches: 1. Germline V gene sequence: CDR1 LGHDT, CDR2 YNNKEL (reference sequence). This CDR3 region has 15 residues. The CDR3 is CASSQIAGGYNEQFF. The CDR3 DNA follows: TGTGCCAGCAGCCAAATAGCGGGGGGCTACAATGAGCAGTTCTTC.

This chain links TRBV9 with TRBJ2-3, with TRBD2 matching 7 bases. This CDR3 spans 16 amino acids. V shed 7 bases and J 5 bases; nucleotides not matched to a gene: 16. In germline, CDR1 is SGDLS, CDR2 YYNGEE. CDR3 DNA: TGTGCCAGCGGGGCCCCCCGGGGGAGGGCCAGAGATACGCAGTATTTT. Translating gives CASGAPRGRARDTQYF.

V and J are TRBV3-1 (or the pseudogene TRBV3-2) and TRBJ2-3; 8 positions match TRBD2. CDR3 length: 13 amino acids. J was trimmed by 6 bases and V by 5 bases; bases with no gene match: 4. CDR1 LGHDT and CDR2 YNNKEL come from the germline V gene (reference sequence). The CDR3 region is CASSKAGVDTQYF. CDR3 bases: TGTGCCAGCAGCAAAGCGGGAGTTGATACGCAGTATTTT.

The J gene is TRBJ2-2, the V gene TRBV18; D perhaps matches TRBD2 (6 bases). The CDR3 contains 17 residues. V gave up 1 base and J gave up 5 bases, with 17 bases separating them. CDR1 is KGHSH, CDR2 LQKENI, per germline. The CDR3 loop is CASSPLLGSEGTGELFF. Here the CDR3 DNA reads TGTGCCAGCTCACCACTTCTCGGGAGCGAGGGAACCGGGGAGCTGTTTTTT.

This clone was observed a single time. For the CDR3, the DNA is TGTGCCAGCAGTCTCGGGACAGGGGCGGGAACTGAAGCTTTCTTT. Protein sequence: CASSLGTGAGTEAFF. The chain joins TRBV6-5 to TRBJ1-1, with TRBD1 matching 10 bases. There are 15 residues in the CDR3. Looked up from germline, CDR1 is MNHEY and CDR2 is SVGAGI. Unmatched junction bases numbered 8, after V lost 5 bases and J lost 5 bases.

V is TRBV18 and J is TRBJ2-2, with D maybe TRBD2 (5 bases). The CDR3 covers 14 residues. Trimming took off 0 bases at V and 7 bases at J, with 9 bases between the two ends. Germline V gene lookup returns CDR1 KGHSH and CDR2 LQKENI. CDR3 nucleotide sequence: TGTGCCAGCTCACCACCATTTCGGGGCGGGGAGCTGTTTTTT. Its translation is CASSPPFRGGELFF.

This clone was observed a single time. This chain uses TRBV9 with TRBJ2-3; no clear D gene. The CDR3 is made up of 14 amino acids. CDR1 is SGDLS and CDR2 is YYNGEE in the germline V gene. Trimming removed 1 base from V and 6 bases from J, with 12 bases in between. CDR3 sequence reads: CASSVMGPGDTQYF. The CDR3, as DNA: TGTGCCAGCAGCGTAATGGGTCCCGGGGATACGCAGTATTTT.